These 25 T cell receptor beta chains were all obtained from the same sample, sequenced in a study of shared clonotypes between healthy human individuals. Measured with immunoSEQ multiplex PCR; TCRdb has only the in-frame clones, and not every one. The sample has some 2,500,000 clones, 93% seen once. Source material: naive CD4+ T cells from PBMCs. The subset denotes: CD45RA+ positively selected. All receptors come from a man younger than 35 in good health. Some clones in this sample may be carry-over from other donors' samples.

CDR3 DNA: TGTGCCAGCAGCTTGAGCCCCTACGAGCAGTACTTC. Its translation: CASSLSPYEQYF. The rearrangement uses TRBV5-5 and TRBJ2-7; D unclear. Germline V gene data show CDR1 as SGHKS and CDR2 as YYEKEE (reference sequence). The length of the CDR3 is 12 residues. Trimming shortened V by 1 base and J by 2 bases, and 4 bases separated the two germline ends. Drawing the rest from reference TRBV5-5 and TRBJ2-7, the complete variable domain is DAGVTQSPTHLIKTRGQQVTLRCSPISGHKSVSWYQQVLGQGPQFIFQYYEKEERGRGNFPDRFSARQFPNYSSELNVNALLLGDSALYLCASSLSPYEQYFGPGTRLTVT.

The chain is built from TRBV28 and TRBJ1-2; D is unclear. The V end lost 7 bases, the J end lost 4 bases, and 19 bases lay between the germline ends. There are 15 residues in the CDR3. Germline loops: CDR1 MDHEN, CDR2 SYDVKM. The chain's CDR3 is CASIPQSRYGYGYTF. The CDR3 DNA is TGTGCCAGCATCCCCCAATCCCGGTACGGCTATGGCTACACCTTC.

About this clone itself: The sample carries other DNA sequences with the same CDR3. V usage is TRBV6-5 and J usage is TRBJ1-4; D might be TRBD1 (5 bases). This CDR3 is built from 14 residues. V was clipped by 0 bases and J by 8 bases, with 10 bases between them. From germline, CDR1 is MNHEY and CDR2 SVGAGI. CDR3 region: CASSYSRGREKLFF. The DNA for the CDR3 is TGTGCCAGCAGTTACTCGAGGGGTAGGGAAAAACTGTTTTTT.

The chain links TRBV10-3 to TRBJ2-7; D call uncertain. Germline V gene sequence: CDR1 ENHRY, CDR2 SYGVKD. This CDR3 is built from 11 residues. Trimming stripped 1 base from V and 9 bases from J, with 7 bases between. The chain's CDR3 is CAISEYCVQYF. The CDR3 DNA is TGTGCCATCAGTGAGTATTGTGTGCAGTACTTC.

The chain recombines TRBV6-1 with TRBJ1-3; TRBD1 agrees at 10 bases. Trimming cost V 3 bases and J 6 bases; bases outside gene matches: 5. Germline lookup yields CDR1 MNHNS and CDR2 SASEGT. This CDR3 region has 15 residues. The CDR3 here is CASSDAGTGANTIYF. The CDR3 DNA follows: TGTGCCAGCAGTGACGCCGGGACAGGGGCAAACACCATATATTTT.

The chain employs TRBV5-1 and TRBJ1-2; weak D call: TRBD1 (6 bases). The CDR3 is 13 residues long. V was shortened by 0 bases and J by 7 bases, with 10 bases between the two germline ends. Germline V gene data show CDR1 as SGHRS and CDR2 as YFSETQ. The CDR3 nucleotides are TGCGCCAGCAGCTTGGGGACAGAGTTTGGCTACACCTTC. Residues: CASSLGTEFGYTF.

V and J are TRBV7-9 and TRBJ2-3, with D unresolved. V was pared by 4 bases and J by 6 bases, with 8 bases between. CDR1 SEHNR and CDR2 FQNEAQ come from the germline V gene (reference sequence). The CDR3 is 12 amino acids. CDR3 sequence (DNA): TGTGCCAGCAGCTGGGGTAGGGATACGCAGTATTTT. Its protein is CASSWGRDTQYF.

The chain couples TRBV10-3 to TRBJ2-7; TRBD1 matches 9 bases. Losses at the gene ends were 10 bases for V and 0 bases for J; bases not matched to a gene: 7. The germline CDR1 and CDR2 sequences are ENHRY and SYGVKD. The CDR3 runs 14 residues. CDR3 loop: CATSGTGSSYEQYF. The CDR3 nucleotides read TGTGCCACCTCCGGGACAGGGAGCTCCTACGAGCAGTACTTC.

The CDR3 nucleotides are TGCGCCAGCAGCCAAGATGGGGCAGGCTCCTACAATGAGCAGTTCTTC. This encodes CASSQDGAGSYNEQFF. The rearrangement joins TRBV4-3 to TRBJ2-1; weak D call: TRBD1 (5 bases). The ends were cut back, 0 bases at V and 0 bases at J, with 9 bases in the middle. Germline loops: CDR1 LGHNA, CDR2 YSLEER. The CDR3 sequence is 16 residues long.

V gene TRBV6-5 combines with J gene TRBJ2-7, with 11 bases fitting TRBD2. The CDR3 extends over 15 amino acids. Germline V CDR1 and CDR2: MNHEY, SVGAGI. V lost 2 bases to trimming and J lost 6 bases; unmatched junction nucleotides: 6. CDR3 protein: CASSYRLAGSPEQYF. The CDR3 coding sequence is TGTGCCAGCAGTTACCGACTAGCGGGATCTCCCGAGCAGTACTTC.

Comments on this clone: This sample also contains other DNA sequences that code for the same CDR3. The V gene is TRBV2, the J gene TRBJ2-1, with 7 bases lining up with TRBD1. Germline V gene sequence: CDR1 SNHLY, CDR2 FYNNEI. The CDR3 sequence is 12 residues long. V shed 5 bases, J shed 7 bases, and the junction held 2 bases outside the gene matches. DNA for the CDR3: TGTGCCAGCAGTCGACAGGGAAATGAGCAGTTCTTC. It translates to CASSRQGNEQFF.

The chain links TRBV5-1 to TRBJ1-1, with D possibly being TRBD1 (6 bases). V was cut by 4 bases and J by 3 bases, with 22 bases left in between. CDR3 length: 17 residues. CDR1 is SGHRS and CDR2 is YFSETQ in the germline V gene. For the CDR3, the DNA is TGCGCCAGCAGCGACGACCGGAGGGGGACAACTTACACTGAAGCTTTCTTT. It encodes CASSDDRRGTTYTEAFF.

The rearrangement joins TRBV9 to TRBJ2-5, with 12 positions matching TRBD2. The CDR3 loop spans 20 amino acids. Per germline, CDR1 SGDLS and CDR2 YYNGEE. V lost 4 bases and J lost 2; bases outside the gene matches: 18. The CDR3 reads CASSTNPLPLAGGPQETQYF. CDR3 nucleotide sequence: TGTGCCAGCAGCACCAACCCCCTCCCCCTAGCGGGAGGGCCTCAAGAGACCCAGTACTTC.

V gene TRBV28 combines with J gene TRBJ2-1; 7 bases line up with TRBD1. Germline lookup yields CDR1 MDHEN and CDR2 SYDVKM. CDR3 length: 15 amino acids. Losses at the gene ends were 3 bases for V and 6 bases for J; bases not matched to a gene: 8. For the CDR3, the DNA is TGTGCCAGCAGTTTGGCGCACAGGGGAGCCAATGAGCAGTTCTTC. Amino acid sequence: CASSLAHRGANEQFF.

J is TRBJ2-1 and V is TRBV7-3; 8 bases are a match to TRBD2. This CDR3 has 15 residues. Germline V gene lookup returns CDR1 SGHTA and CDR2 FQGTGA. V dropped 1 base and J dropped 6; count of bases not matched to a gene: 5. The CDR3 sequence is CASSLKGLAPNEQFF. Here the CDR3 DNA reads TGTGCCAGCAGCTTAAAAGGACTAGCTCCCAATGAGCAGTTCTTC.

The chain is built from TRBV28 and TRBJ2-4; possibly TRBD1 or TRBD2 for D (6 bases each). The germline V and J ends were trimmed by 9 bases and 11 bases, with 23 bases remaining between them. There are 14 residues in the CDR3. The germline CDR1 and CDR2 sequences are MDHEN and SYDVKM. The CDR3 reads CASRPQGTVLVQYF. As DNA, the CDR3 is TGTGCCAGTCGACCCCAGGGGACTGTCTTAGTTCAGTACTTC.

The chain carries TRBV18 and TRBJ1-6; D not resolved. Germline V gives CDR1 KGHSH, CDR2 LQKENI. Between the trimmed V and J ends, which lost 3 bases and 14 bases, there was a span of 14 bases. The CDR3 contains 13 residues. CDR3 amino acids: CASSPEVAQALHF. The CDR3, as DNA: TGTGCCAGCTCACCGGAAGTGGCTCAGGCCCTCCACTTT.

With regard to this clone: A read error may produce the germline difference seen at one junction end. The sample contains more than one DNA sequence encoding this CDR3. V usage is TRBV2 and J usage is TRBJ1-2; 7 nucleotides align to TRBD1. Germline CDR1 is SNHLY and CDR2 is FYNNEI. This CDR3 region has 13 residues. The CDR3 DNA sequence: TGTGCCACCTCCCCGGAGGGGGCGTATGGCTATACCTTC. It codes for CATSPEGAYGYTF.

J is TRBJ2-1 and V is TRBV19, with D uncertain. This CDR3 has 15 amino acids. CDR1 and CDR2 from the germline V gene are LNHDA and SQIVND (reference sequence). V dropped 5 bases and J dropped 3 bases, with 14 bases sitting between them. CDR3 bases: TGTGCCAGTAGTCCTCAGAGAGATTACTACAATGAGCAGTTCTTC. Translated: CASSPQRDYYNEQFF.

The chain couples TRBV28 to TRBJ1-1; TRBD1 matches 7 bases. V lost 6 bases and J lost 0; bases outside the gene matches: 4. The CDR3 extends over 14 amino acids. Germline V gives CDR1 MDHEN, CDR2 SYDVKM. DNA for the CDR3: TGTGCCAGCAGGGCGGGACAGATGAACACTGAAGCTTTCTTT. This translates into CASRAGQMNTEAFF.

J is TRBJ2-5 and V is TRBV11-2; weak D call: TRBD2 (5 bases). The germline V gene has CDR1 SGHAT and CDR2 FQNNGV. This CDR3 has 15 amino acids. The V end lost 0 bases, the J end lost 1 base, and 9 bases lay between the germline ends. Written as DNA, the CDR3 is TGTGCCAGCAGCTTAGATCCGGACTTCCAAGAGACCCAGTACTTC. This gives the protein CASSLDPDFQETQYF.

The rearrangement joins TRBV4-1 to TRBJ2-7, with D hard to call. Trimming pared 0 bases from V and 3 bases from J, leaving 9 bases between. Germline assignment: CDR1 MGHRA and CDR2 YSYEKL. This CDR3 region has 14 residues. The CDR3 DNA sequence: TGCGCCAGCAGCCAAGAGTCTAGAGTCTACGAGCAGTACTTC. It specifies CASSQESRVYEQYF.

The chain employs TRBV28 and TRBJ2-2; D uncertain. CDR3 length equals 12 residues. V lost 7 bases and J lost 9, with 12 bases in between. CDR1 and CDR2 from the germline V gene are MDHEN and SYDVKM. CDR3 loop: CASTGVVRELFF. The CDR3 DNA reads TGTGCCAGCACCGGAGTAGTCCGGGAGCTGTTTTTT.

This clone was seen a single time. V gene TRBV27 combines with J gene TRBJ2-7; tentatively, D is TRBD1 (5 bases). The CDR3 is 13 residues long. The germline CDR1 and CDR2 sequences are MNHEY and SMNVEV (reference sequence). The ends were cut back, 10 bases at V and 3 bases at J, with 16 bases in the middle. CDR3 amino acids: CATSRSQGYEQYF. Here the CDR3 DNA reads TGTGCCACCTCCCGGAGTCAGGGCTACGAGCAGTACTTC.

The V gene is TRBV7-2, the J gene TRBJ1-1, with a weak D call TRBD1 (5 bases). Germline V CDR1 and CDR2: SGHTA, FQGNSA. Trimming took off 1 base at V and 6 bases at J, with 18 bases between the two ends. The CDR3 is 16 residues long. The CDR3 sequence is CASSLDGAAVRAEAFF. CDR3 in DNA: TGTGCCAGCAGCTTAGATGGGGCGGCCGTGAGGGCTGAAGCTTTCTTT.